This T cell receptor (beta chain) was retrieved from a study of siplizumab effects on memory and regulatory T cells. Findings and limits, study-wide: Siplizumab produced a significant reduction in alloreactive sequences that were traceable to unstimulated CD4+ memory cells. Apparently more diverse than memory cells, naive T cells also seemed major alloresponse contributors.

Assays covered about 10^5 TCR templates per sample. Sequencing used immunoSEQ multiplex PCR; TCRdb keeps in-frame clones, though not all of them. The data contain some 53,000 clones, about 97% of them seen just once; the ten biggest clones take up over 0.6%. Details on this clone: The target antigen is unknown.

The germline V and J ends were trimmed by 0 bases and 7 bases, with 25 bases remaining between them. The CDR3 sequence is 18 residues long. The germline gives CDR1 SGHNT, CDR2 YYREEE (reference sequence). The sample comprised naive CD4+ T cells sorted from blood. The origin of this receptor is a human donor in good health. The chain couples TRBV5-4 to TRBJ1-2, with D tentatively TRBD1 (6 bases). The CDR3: CASSLGGLIRQVIGGYTF. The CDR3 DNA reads TGTGCCAGCAGCTTGGGGGGGCTAATAAGACAGGTTATCGGTGGCTACACCTTC.